A single sample is the source of the 30 T cell receptor beta chains below, sequenced in a study of graft-versus-host responses after intestinal transplantation. The assay was immunoSEQ multiplex PCR, and TCRdb's table has in-frame clones only and misses some. The sample records approximately 14,000 clones, around 69% being singletons. Processing released intraepithelial and lamina propria lymphocytes from the graft tissue. The material was ileum tissue, obtained 16 days after intestinal transplant. The source is a human patient who received an intestinal transplant, so some T cells may come from the graft donor.

CDR3 sequence: CATSREGRRWELFF. For the CDR3, the DNA is TGTGCCACCTCCCGGGAAGGGAGAAGGTGGGAGCTGTTTTTT. The genes are TRBV6-4 and TRBJ2-2; D might be TRBD2 (5 bases). The V gene lost 10 bases and the J gene lost 9 bases, with 21 bases spanning the gap. Germline V lookup: CDR1 MRHNA, CDR2 SNTAGT. This CDR3 spans 14 amino acids.

This clone was observed a few times. The chain uses TRBV27 and TRBJ2-7; 10 nucleotides match TRBD2. V lost 4 bases, J lost 3 bases, and 12 bases stayed unmatched. CDR1 and CDR2 from the germline V gene are MNHEY and SMNVEV (reference sequence). The CDR3 contains 17 residues. CDR3 DNA: TGTGCCAGCAGTTCTAGGACTAGCGGCATCACCTACTACGAGCAGTACTTC. Residues: CASSSRTSGITYYEQYF.

This clone was counted a few times. The CDR3 nucleotides are TGTGCCAGCAGCTTCCCTATAGCGGGAGGTTCGGACAATGAGCAGTTCTTC. Its protein is CASSFPIAGGSDNEQFF. The J gene is TRBJ2-1, the V gene TRBV7-3, with 10 positions matching TRBD2. This CDR3 is built from 17 residues. In germline, CDR1 is SGHTA, CDR2 FQGTGA. J gave up 5 bases and V 3 bases, and 10 bases lay outside the gene matches.

CDR3 amino acids: CASSFRGGSYNEQFF. For the CDR3, the DNA is TGTGCCAGCAGCTTTCGGGGGGGCTCCTACAATGAGCAGTTCTTC. The rearrangement links TRBV9 to TRBJ2-1, with 8 bases lining up with TRBD2. Losses at the gene ends were 4 bases for V and 0 bases for J; bases not matched to a gene: 3. This CDR3 has 15 amino acids. Germline-derived CDR1 and CDR2 are SGDLS and YYNGEE.

The J gene is TRBJ2-5, the V gene TRBV28, with TRBD2 matching 10 bases. The length of the CDR3 is 21 residues. With V trimmed by 5 bases and J by 5 bases, 26 bases remained unmatched. Germline V gives CDR1 MDHEN, CDR2 SYDVKM. The CDR3 DNA follows: TGTGCCAGCAGTCTTACGGTACCGGGACTAGCGTCCCCTACCCTTAAGGAGACCCAGTACTTC. Protein sequence: CASSLTVPGLASPTLKETQYF.

This clone was counted only a few times. V is TRBV5-1 and J is TRBJ2-2; tentatively, D is TRBD1 (6 bases). Germline V gene lookup returns CDR1 SGHRS and CDR2 YFSETQ. The CDR3 is made up of 16 amino acids. The V and J ends lost 4 bases and 4 bases respectively, with 17 bases between them. The CDR3 here is CASSPRQALTTGELFF. The CDR3 DNA is TGCGCCAGCAGCCCGAGACAGGCGCTAACCACCGGGGAGCTGTTTTTT. Variable domain in full (rest from reference TRBV5-1 and TRBJ2-2): KAGVTQTPRYLIKTRGQQVTLSCSPISGHRSVSWYQQTPGQGLQFLFEYFSETQRNKGNFPGRFSGRQFSNSRSEMNVSTLELGDSALYLCASSPRQALTTGELFFGEGSRLTVL.

The chain links TRBV7-3 to TRBJ2-5; TRBD1 is a possible D gene (6 bases). Germline V gene data show CDR1 as SGHTA and CDR2 as FQGTGA. The CDR3 consists of 13 residues. Trimming took 5 bases from V and 4 from J, leaving 11 bases between them. The CDR3 is CASSPQGRETQYF. As DNA, the CDR3 is TGTGCCAGCAGCCCACAGGGTAGAGAGACCCAGTACTTC.

The chain is built from TRBV11-2 and TRBJ2-7; no reliable D call. There are 14 residues in the CDR3. Germline V gene sequence: CDR1 SGHAT, CDR2 FQNNGV. V lost 5 bases and J lost 6, with 17 bases in between. In nucleotides, the CDR3 is TGTGCCAGCAGCCCTAAGCCCTACTTTGCCGAGCAGTACTTC. This translates into CASSPKPYFAEQYF.

The genes are TRBV29-1 and TRBJ1-2, with D perhaps matching TRBD1 (6 bases). Germline V gene sequence: CDR1 SQVTM, CDR2 ANQGSEA. Trimming took 5 bases from V and 2 from J, leaving 18 bases between them. This CDR3 region has 15 residues. CDR3 residues: CSVRGASMENYGYTF. As DNA, the CDR3 is TGCAGCGTTCGGGGGGCCTCCATGGAGAACTATGGCTACACCTTC.

This chain uses TRBV11-2 with TRBJ2-7; TRBD2 might be the D (7 bases). This CDR3 is built from 18 residues. V lost 5 bases to trimming and J lost 3 bases, with 26 bases between them. Germline V gene sequence: CDR1 SGHAT, CDR2 FQNNGV. In DNA, the CDR3 is TGTGCCAGCAGCAATGGGCCCCGCGGGGGACACCCCCGCTACGAGCAGTACTTC. Protein: CASSNGPRGGHPRYEQYF.

This clone has more than one count but fewer than ten. In DNA, the CDR3 is TGTGCCAGCAGCTCAGCCGGGACAGGGTCCTACGAGCAGTACTTC. It encodes CASSSAGTGSYEQYF. The V and J genes are TRBV7-9 and TRBJ2-7, with TRBD1 identical over 9 bases. CDR1 is SEHNR and CDR2 is FQNEAQ in the germline V gene (reference sequence). The trim removed 4 bases at V and 1 base at J, leaving 5 bases unmatched. The CDR3 has 15 residues.

The chain recombines TRBV28 with TRBJ1-5; D not resolved. CDR3 size: 12 residues. CDR1 is MDHEN and CDR2 is SYDVKM in the germline V gene. V gave up 2 bases and J gave up 5 bases, with 4 bases separating them. The CDR3 bases are TGTGCCAGCAGTTTACTTTATCAGCCCCAGCATTTT. Translating it yields CASSLLYQPQHF.

V usage is TRBV7-9 and J usage is TRBJ1-6; D gene ambiguous. The CDR3 has 14 amino acids. Germline V gene sequence: CDR1 SEHNR, CDR2 FQNEAQ (reference sequence). Trimming stripped 3 bases from V and 7 bases from J, with 10 bases between. The CDR3 bases are TGTGCCAGCAGCTTTTCCGGGGAGAATTCACCCCTCCACTTT. As protein: CASSFSGENSPLHF.

CDR3: CASSRTGALSGNTIYF. CDR3 nucleotide sequence: TGTGCCAGCAGTAGGACAGGGGCCCTCTCTGGAAACACCATATATTTT. The chain employs TRBV28 and TRBJ1-3; 9 nucleotides match TRBD1. Germline CDR1 MDHEN, CDR2 SYDVKM. The CDR3 is 16 amino acids. The V segment lost 5 bases and the J segment 0 bases; nucleotides outside the gene matches: 5.

V usage is TRBV9 and J usage is TRBJ2-2; D might be TRBD2 (7 bases). V shed 2 bases and J shed 2 bases, with 13 bases lying between them. This CDR3 spans 16 amino acids. Germline V CDR1 and CDR2: SGDLS, YYNGEE. The DNA for the CDR3 is TGTGCCAGCAGCGTCGGCGGGGGCTTAAACACCGGGGAGCTGTTTTTT. It encodes CASSVGGGLNTGELFF.

The J gene is TRBJ1-1, the V gene TRBV25-1; D remains unclear. This CDR3 has 16 amino acids. V dropped 1 base and J dropped 2 bases, with 14 bases sitting between them. CDR1 is MGHDK, CDR2 SYGVNS, per germline. CDR3 protein: CASSEFSGGRNTEAFF. The DNA of the CDR3 is TGTGCCAGCAGTGAATTTTCGGGCGGGAGAAACACTGAAGCTTTCTTT.

This rearrangement joins TRBV9 to TRBJ1-2; 11 nucleotides agree with TRBD1. The CDR3 has 17 amino acids. Germline trimming cut 0 bases from V and 3 bases from J; bases unmatched to any gene: 7. Germline values: CDR1 SGDLS, CDR2 YYNGEE. This CDR3 reads CASSVVPGTGGDYGYTF. The CDR3 bases are TGTGCCAGCAGCGTAGTACCTGGGACAGGGGGGGACTATGGCTACACCTTC. Full variable domain (rest looked up from reference TRBV9 and TRBJ1-2): DSGVTQTPKHLITATGQRVTLRCSPRSGDLSVYWYQQSLDQGLQFLIQYYNGEERAKGNILERFSAQQFPDLHSELNLSSLELGDSALYFCASSVVPGTGGDYGYTFGSGTRLTVV.

The rearrangement links TRBV10-3 to TRBJ1-4, with TRBD1 matching 8 bases. V dropped 0 bases and J dropped 11; count of bases not matched to a gene: 5. The CDR3 runs to 14 residues. The germline CDR1 and CDR2 sequences are ENHRY and SYGVKD. CDR3 loop: CAISESQGARKLFF. The CDR3 DNA sequence: TGTGCCATCAGTGAGTCCCAGGGGGCAAGGAAACTGTTTTTT.

This clone is labeled medium-sized. The chain uses TRBV5-4 and TRBJ2-7; TRBD2 might be the D (6 bases). The CDR3 is 15 amino acids. Germline lookup yields CDR1 SGHNT and CDR2 YYREEE (reference sequence). Trimming stripped 0 bases from V and 9 bases from J, with 19 bases between. As DNA, the CDR3 is TGTGCCAGCAGCTTGGGAGGGACTCGACAACTAGCGCAGTACTTC. Amino acid sequence: CASSLGGTRQLAQYF.

The rearrangement links TRBV7-8 to TRBJ2-3; 9 bases match TRBD1. This CDR3 is built from 16 residues. Germline CDR1 and CDR2: SGHVS and FQNEAQ. The junction had 7 bases not matched to a gene; V was cut back by 1 base and J by 5 bases. The CDR3 spells CASSLGAGTGIDTQYF. The CDR3 DNA sequence: TGTGCCAGCAGCTTAGGGGCCGGGACAGGGATAGATACGCAGTATTTT.

The chain combines TRBV25-1 with TRBJ2-2; a weak D match, TRBD1 (5 bases). This CDR3 contains 16 residues. Deletions cut 1 base from V and 3 bases from J, with 12 bases between. Germline assignment: CDR1 MGHDK and CDR2 SYGVNS. The CDR3, as DNA: TGTGCCAGCAGTGAATCCGACAGACGCGACACCGGGGAGCTGTTTTTT. It translates to CASSESDRRDTGELFF.

The genes are TRBV6-5 and TRBJ2-2; D uncertain. Trimming took off 3 bases at V and 0 bases at J, with 2 bases between the two ends. This CDR3 is 13 amino acids long. Germline V gene lookup returns CDR1 MNHEY and CDR2 SVGAGI. CDR3 bases: TGTGCCAGCAGTTATACGAACACCGGGGAGCTGTTTTTT. Translating it yields CASSYTNTGELFF.

This sequence joins TRBV25-1 and TRBJ2-1; 10 bases line up with TRBD2. CDR1 and CDR2 from the germline V gene are MGHDK and SYGVNS. Germline trimming cut 5 bases from V and 4 bases from J; bases unmatched to any gene: 5. The CDR3 consists of 15 residues. The CDR3 DNA reads as TGTGCCAGCAGTTTACTAGCGGGACGTTACAATGAGCAGTTCTTC. Its protein product is CASSLLAGRYNEQFF.

The rearrangement uses TRBV11-2 and TRBJ1-3, with D perhaps TRBD1 (6 bases). This CDR3 is built from 15 residues. Trimming pared 4 bases from V and 4 bases from J, leaving 14 bases between. Germline-derived CDR1 and CDR2 are SGHAT and FQNNGV. The CDR3 DNA is TGTGCCAGCAGCTCAGCAGGGGTGCTAGGAAACACCATATATTTT. Its translation: CASSSAGVLGNTIYF.

This clone was detected only a few times. The V call is TRBV2, the J call TRBJ2-1; 10 positions match TRBD2. The germline CDR1 and CDR2 sequences are SNHLY and FYNNEI. This CDR3 has 18 amino acids. The V and J ends lost 2 bases and 6 bases, in that order; junction bases with no gene match: 13. CDR3 amino acids: CASSEWVSGGPLTNEQFF. DNA for the CDR3: TGTGCCAGCAGTGAATGGGTTAGCGGGGGGCCGCTAACCAATGAGCAGTTCTTC.

The J gene is TRBJ2-3, the V gene TRBV5-1, with 7 bases matching TRBD1. The CDR3 covers 15 residues. Germline CDR1 and CDR2: SGHRS and YFSETQ. V shed 4 bases, J shed 2 bases, and the junction held 7 bases outside the gene matches. The CDR3 region is CASSPGQIITDTQYF. The CDR3 DNA is TGCGCCAGCAGCCCGGGACAGATTATCACAGATACGCAGTATTTT.

The rearrangement joins TRBV27 to TRBJ2-1, with TRBD2 matching over 7 bases. CDR1 and CDR2 from the germline V gene are MNHEY and SMNVEV (reference sequence). The CDR3 spans 15 residues. The junction had 2 bases not matched to a gene; V was cut back by 3 bases and J by 0 bases. The CDR3 protein is CASSLRTSSYNEQFF. The DNA for the CDR3 is TGTGCCAGCAGTTTGAGGACTAGCTCCTACAATGAGCAGTTCTTC.

J is TRBJ2-5 and V is TRBV10-2; 7 nucleotides align to TRBD1. The CDR3 runs to 14 residues. Germline V CDR1 and CDR2: WSHSY, SAAADI. The ends lost 1 base at V and 5 bases at J; junction bases unmatched: 4. CDR3 protein: CASSELDRLETQYF. The CDR3 DNA is TGCGCCAGCAGTGAGTTGGACAGGCTCGAGACCCAGTACTTC.

This rearrangement joins TRBV6-5 to TRBJ2-1; D is possibly TRBD1 (7 bases). V lost 6 bases and J 12 bases, leaving 24 bases between the germline ends. CDR1 and CDR2 from the germline V gene are MNHEY and SVGAGI. The CDR3 loop spans 15 amino acids. The CDR3 DNA follows: TGTGCCAGCAGGGCGGGGACAGAATCTCTCATGCGGCAGTTCTTC. It specifies CASRAGTESLMRQFF.

The V and J genes are TRBV28 and TRBJ2-7, with D possibly TRBD1 on 5 matching bases. CDR1 and CDR2 (germline): MDHEN, SYDVKM. Trimming pared 5 bases from V and 3 bases from J, leaving 17 bases between. The CDR3 length is 15 residues. The CDR3 DNA reads TGTGCCAGCAGTACCCCGTCGGCAGGGTTCTACGAGCAGTACTTC. It codes for CASSTPSAGFYEQYF.